What follows are 26 T cell receptor beta chains derived from one specimen sequenced in a study of T cells in Graves' hyperthyroidism and ophthalmopathy. Authors of the study amplified TCR beta CDR3 regions from RNA transcripts. When the TCR CDR3 underwent first-round RT-PCR, the HTBI primer set was used. MiXCR was run by TCRdb on the multiplex PCR reads, yielding one entry per CDR3 protein. The sample has 600,000 to 800,000 distinct CDR3 sequences; under 45% are singletons. The sequencing sample was made of blood. The receptors come from a woman between 40 and 55 years old with Graves' hyperthyroidism.

This clonotype was counted ten times or more. This chain links TRBV19 with TRBJ1-6, with no clear D. This CDR3 region has 15 residues. Germline V gene sequence: CDR1 LNHDA, CDR2 SQIVND (reference sequence). V was clipped by 6 bases and J by 5 bases, with 14 bases between them. CDR3 protein: CASRNTPNDNSPLHF. The CDR3 DNA reads TGTGCCAGTAGAAACACACCGAACGATAATTCACCCCTCCACTTT.

This clonotype was seen more than once but under ten times. V gene TRBV11-3 combines with J gene TRBJ1-2; no definite D call. The CDR3 contains 13 residues. Germline V gene data show CDR1 as SGHNT and CDR2 as YENEEA. The V end was cut by 3 bases, the J end by 8 bases, with 13 bases between. CDR3 bases: TGTGCCAGCAGCTTCGATGGGGAGGACGGCTACACCTTC. As protein: CASSFDGEDGYTF.

This clonotype was observed a handful of times. V is TRBV2 and J is TRBJ2-7; no definite D call. Germline CDR1 SNHLY, CDR2 FYNNEI. The CDR3 has 15 residues. Trimming left V 6 bases short and J 1 base short, with 16 bases between. The CDR3 sequence is CASRLAEGLSYEQYF. DNA of the CDR3: TGTGCCAGCAGGCTGGCGGAAGGGCTGTCCTACGAGCAGTACTTC.

This clonotype was counted many times. The CDR3 spells CSVEGVAGGTGELFF. In DNA form, the CDR3 reads TGCAGCGTTGAAGGGGTGGCGGGGGGCACCGGGGAGCTGTTTTTT. The chain uses TRBV29-1 and TRBJ2-2; 8 nucleotides line up with TRBD2. The CDR3 is 15 residues long. Germline CDR1 SQVTM, CDR2 ANQGSEA. Trimming removed 1 base from V and 4 bases from J; junction bases left unmatched: 5.

There are a few counts of this clonotype. The chain uses TRBV9 and TRBJ2-2, with 9 bases fitting TRBD2. Germline-derived CDR1 and CDR2 are SGDLS and YYNGEE. The V and J ends lost 3 bases and 6 bases, in that order; junction bases with no gene match: 9. The CDR3 runs 16 residues. CDR3 sequence (DNA): TGTGCCAGCAGCGCAATTCCGGGACTAGCAGCCGGGGAGCTGTTTTTT. Translation: CASSAIPGLAAGELFF.

V is TRBV7-9 and J is TRBJ1-1; no firm D call. This CDR3 comprises 14 residues. The V and J ends lost 5 bases and 3 bases respectively, with 13 bases between them. CDR1 and CDR2 (germline): SEHNR, FQNEAQ (reference sequence). The chain's CDR3 is CASSANQEDTEAFF. Here the CDR3 DNA reads TGTGCCAGCAGCGCTAATCAAGAGGACACTGAAGCTTTCTTT.

Comment on this clonotype: This may stem from a read error, because a much larger clone lies one nucleotide away. The conserved phenylalanine or tryptophan normally closing the CDR3 is absent here, so this likely arose from a read error. The chain combines TRBV7-2 with TRBJ2-7; D uncertain. CDR1 is SGHTA, CDR2 FQGNSA, per germline. With 2 bases removed from V and 5 bases from J, the gap between germline ends came to 10 bases. This CDR3 spans 13 amino acids. CDR3 bases: TGTGCCAGCAGCTTAAGCAGCTCGGACGAGCAGTACTAC. This encodes CASSLSSSDEQYY.

This clonotype was observed many times. The chain joins TRBV7-2 to TRBJ2-7; D not resolved. The CDR3 covers 12 residues. V shed 6 bases and J shed 3 bases, with 9 bases lying between them. Germline loops: CDR1 SGHTA, CDR2 FQGNSA. This CDR3 is CASSTDDYEQYF. The CDR3 DNA reads TGTGCCAGCAGTACAGATGACTACGAGCAGTACTTC.

This clonotype was observed many times. The chain is built from TRBV5-5 and TRBJ1-2; no firm D call. Germline loops: CDR1 SGHKS, CDR2 YYEKEE (reference sequence). The CDR3 spans 14 residues. Trimming stripped 0 bases from V and 6 bases from J, with 12 bases between. The CDR3 nucleotides read TGTGCCAGCAGCTTGGCGACGGCCGTTAATGGCTACACCTTC. This translates into CASSLATAVNGYTF.

J is TRBJ1-2 and V is TRBV29-1; a weak D match, TRBD1 (5 bases). Trimming shortened V by 3 bases and J by 8 bases, and 19 bases separated the two germline ends. Germline V gene lookup returns CDR1 SQVTM and CDR2 ANQGSEA. The CDR3 has 14 amino acids. The CDR3 region is CSVDGSSGKGGYTF. CDR3 DNA: TGCAGCGTTGACGGATCTTCAGGGAAAGGCGGCTACACCTTC.

The rearrangement links TRBV6-5 to TRBJ2-2; TRBD1 agrees at 10 bases. V was clipped by 6 bases and J by 6 bases; unmatched bases: 7. CDR1 is MNHEY, CDR2 SVGAGI, per germline. The CDR3 runs to 15 residues. CDR3 nucleotides: TGTGCCAGCAGCAAAGGGACAGGGGTGCCCGGGGAGCTGTTTTTT. Its protein product is CASSKGTGVPGELFF.

This clonotype appeared many times. V is TRBV20-1 and J is TRBJ1-2, with D perhaps matching TRBD1 (5 bases). V dropped 2 bases and J dropped 4 bases, with 17 bases sitting between them. Germline CDR1 DFQATT, CDR2 SNEGSKA (reference sequence). The CDR3 covers 15 residues. Here the CDR3 DNA reads TGCAGTGCTAGATCCCCGGCGGGGCAGGCCTATGGCTACACCTTC. It codes for CSARSPAGQAYGYTF.

This clonotype was seen a single time. At one boundary the junction diverges from the germline segment, which might be a read error. The rearrangement links TRBV5-4 to TRBJ1-5; D is unresolved. Germline values: CDR1 SGHNT, CDR2 YYREEE (reference sequence). The CDR3 is 15 amino acids. The CDR3 is CASSQGTYSNQPQHF. The DNA of the CDR3 is TGCGCCAGCAGCCAAGGAACTTATAGCAATCAGCCCCAGCATTTT. Combining the CDR3 with reference TRBV5-4 and TRBJ1-5 gives the whole variable domain ETGVTQSPTHLIKTRGQQVTLRCSSQSGHNTVSWYQQALGQGPQFIFQYYREEENGRGNFPPRFSGLQFPNYSSELNVNALELDDSALYLCASSQGTYSNQPQHFGDGTRLSIL.

This clonotype was seen only a few times. The chain combines TRBV10-1 with TRBJ2-5, with TRBD2 matching over 7 bases. Germline CDR1 and CDR2: WNHNN and SYGVQD (reference sequence). V trimming: 0 bases; J trimming: 5 bases; junction bases outside the gene matches: 3. The CDR3 sequence is 14 residues long. The CDR3 spells CASSESGGPETQYF. In DNA, the CDR3 is TGCGCCAGCAGTGAGTCGGGAGGGCCGGAGACCCAGTACTTC.

This chain joins TRBV6-5 and TRBJ1-1; D is possibly TRBD1 (5 bases). The CDR3 has 14 amino acids. CDR1 and CDR2 from the germline V gene are MNHEY and SVGAGI. V was trimmed by 2 bases and J by 1 base, leaving 8 bases between them. This chain's CDR3 is CASSYQGGNTEAFF. For the CDR3, the DNA is TGTGCCAGCAGTTACCAGGGTGGGAACACTGAAGCTTTCTTT.

On this clonotype itself: Its ends do not fully match the called genes, so a read error is possible. This chain links TRBV6-1 with TRBJ1-5; D ambiguous. The CDR3 has 13 residues. Germline values: CDR1 MNHNS, CDR2 SASEGT. CDR3 sequence: CASTVASNQPQRF. In nucleotides, the CDR3 is TGTGCCAGCACAGTTGCGAGCAATCAGCCCCAGCGTTTT.

V and J are TRBV20-1 and TRBJ2-5, with D hard to call. The germline V gene has CDR1 DFQATT and CDR2 SNEGSKA (reference sequence). The CDR3 consists of 11 residues. Between the trimmed V and J ends, which lost 6 bases and 1 base, there was a span of 6 bases. The CDR3 is CSATTQETQYF. CDR3 nucleotides: TGCAGTGCCACGACCCAAGAGACCCAGTACTTC.

V and J are TRBV6-6 and TRBJ2-5; weak D call: TRBD1 (5 bases). This CDR3 comprises 15 residues. Trimming cost V 7 bases and J 4 bases, with 19 bases left between them. Germline V gives CDR1 MNHNY, CDR2 SVGAGI (reference sequence). The chain's CDR3 is CASTPPGLEGETQYF. The DNA of the CDR3 is TGTGCCAGCACCCCGCCAGGGCTGGAAGGAGAGACCCAGTACTTC.

The chain combines TRBV19 with TRBJ1-5, with TRBD1 identical over 7 bases. The CDR3 sequence is 13 residues long. V was pared by 5 bases and J by 8 bases, with 6 bases of the junction left unmatched. CDR1 LNHDA and CDR2 SQIVND come from the germline V gene (reference sequence). The CDR3 DNA follows: TGTGCCAGTAGTGTGACAGGGAGCAAGCCCCAGCATTTT. As protein: CASSVTGSKPQHF. The full variable domain, its missing parts supplied by reference TRBV19 and TRBJ1-5, is DGGITQSPKYLFRKEGQNVTLSCEQNLNHDAMYWYRQDPGQGLRLIYYSQIVNDFQKGDIAEGYSVSREKKESFPLTVTSAQKNPTAFYLCASSVTGSKPQHFGDGTRLSIL.

This clonotype came up many times. The chain has TRBV10-3 and TRBJ1-3; D not certain. Trimming cost V 9 bases and J 0 bases, with 6 bases left between them. Germline V gene lookup returns CDR1 ENHRY and CDR2 SYGVKD. The CDR3 is 12 amino acids. This CDR3 is CAIMASGNTIYF. The CDR3 DNA follows: TGTGCCATTATGGCCTCTGGAAACACCATATATTTT.

In the case of this clonotype: This may come from a read error, since a much larger clone is one base off. This chain joins TRBV11-2 and TRBJ2-5; a weak D match, TRBD1 (5 bases). The CDR3 contains 16 residues. Germline CDR1 and CDR2: SGHAT and FQNNGV. The CDR3 loop reads CAGRRRLGQAQETQYF. The CDR3 coding sequence is TGTGCCGGCAGACGGCGTCTGGGGCAGGCCCAAGAGACCCAGTACTTC. The complete variable domain, with remaining parts taken from reference TRBV11-2 and TRBJ2-5, reads EAGVAQSPRYKIIEKRQSVAFWCNPISGHATLYWYQQILGQGPKLLIQFQNNGVVDDSQLPKDRFSAERLKGVDSTLKIQPAKLEDSAVYLCAGRRRLGQAQETQYFGPGTRLLVL.

The V gene is TRBV24-1, the J gene TRBJ1-5; D gene unclear. This CDR3 is 13 amino acids long. The V end was cut by 5 bases, the J end by 1 base, with 5 bases between. The germline V gene has CDR1 KGHDR and CDR2 SFDVKD. CDR3 nucleotide sequence: TGTGCCACCAGTGGGAAGAGCAATCAGCCCCAGCATTTT. It specifies CATSGKSNQPQHF.

In the case of this clonotype: One junction end does not reproduce the germline sequence, and a read error may be involved. V gene TRBV12-3 or TRBV12-4 combines with J gene TRBJ1-2; 12 nucleotides align to TRBD1. The CDR3 extends over 13 amino acids. The CDR3 nucleotides read TGTGCCAGCAGGCCAGGGACAGGGGGCAGCTGGGCCTTC. Amino acids: CASRPGTGGSWAF.

The V gene is TRBV12-3 or TRBV12-4, the J gene TRBJ2-5, with D unresolved. V was trimmed by 7 bases and J by 6 bases, leaving 21 bases between them. The CDR3 contains 15 residues. CDR3 sequence reads: CASKSPRASEKTQYF. The CDR3 region has the DNA TGTGCCAGCAAATCCCCCCGGGCCAGTGAGAAGACCCAGTACTTC.

This clonotype has ten or more counts. This chain joins TRBV7-9 and TRBJ2-5; D is unresolved. Trimming stripped 5 bases from V and 5 bases from J, with 15 bases between. The CDR3 loop spans 14 amino acids. CDR1 and CDR2 (germline): SEHNR, FQNEAQ (reference sequence). This chain's CDR3 is CASSQVAHGETQYF. As DNA, the CDR3 is TGTGCCAGCAGCCAGGTGGCCCACGGGGAGACCCAGTACTTC.

For this clonotype: This could be a read error, since a much larger clone is one nucleotide away. The chain carries TRBV9 and TRBJ1-2; D is unresolved. The germline gives CDR1 SGDLS, CDR2 YYNGEE. The CDR3 length is 12 residues. CDR3 nucleotides: TGTGCCAGCAGGACGACGGCCTATGGCTGCACCTTC. Amino acid sequence: CASRTTAYGCTF.